This T cell receptor (beta chain) came from a study of T cells after posttransplantation cyclophosphamide. General study results and limits: After PTCy, TRB diversity resembled that of CNI/methotrexate controls.

Busulfan-fludarabine conditioning, marrow transplant, and cyclophosphamide on days +3 and +4 were administered. The table came from immunoSEQ multiplex PCR; TCRdb's copy has only in-frame clones and leaves some out. The sample has about 16,000 clones, around nine tenths seen once; the top ten hold approximately 0.54%. Notes on this clone: Its antigen remains unidentified.

This clonotype originated in a male patient between 60 and 69 years old who received an allogeneic stem cell transplant from a related donor and was CMV-positive. Some T cells may trace back to the graft donor. Sequenced material: CD4+ T cells sorted from blood, taken after allogeneic stem cell transplant with posttransplant cyclophosphamide.

The CDR3 loop is CASSPGHANTGELFF. CDR3 sequence (DNA): TGTGCCAGCAGCCCGGGACATGCGAACACCGGGGAGCTGTTTTTT. This chain connects TRBV5-5 to TRBJ2-2; D possibly corresponds to TRBD1 (6 bases). This CDR3 is 15 amino acids long. Deletions cut 4 bases from V and 0 bases from J, with 10 bases between. Germline V gene lookup returns CDR1 SGHKS and CDR2 YYEKEE (reference sequence).